This T cell receptor beta chain originates from a study of T-cell reconstitution after alpha-beta-depleted transplantation in children. General study results and limits: In patients about two months after transplant, alpha-beta T cells reportedly arose from several hundred expanded graft clones.

This CDR3 is built from 15 residues. The V end was cut by 3 bases, the J end by 0 bases, with 12 bases between. In germline, CDR1 is WNHNN, CDR2 SYGVQD (reference sequence). The TCRbeta library incorporated unique molecular identifiers. In TCRdb, the PCR reads were re-called with MiXCR into one record per CDR3 protein. The data hold some 840,000 distinct CDR3 sequences, with 15% to 20% observed a single time. Points on this clonotype: Its antigen is as yet unknown.

This sample comprised PBMCs, mostly from graft donor cells, obtained 360 days after TCRalphabeta/CD19-depleted stem cell transplant. The chain combines TRBV10-1 with TRBJ2-7; the D gene is possibly TRBD2 (5 bases). The clonotype was recovered from a male patient under 18 who had a stem cell transplant for acute lymphoblastic leukemia, so the T cells may come from the graft donor. For the CDR3, the DNA is TGCGCCAGCAGTGATTCCAGCGGAAGCTCCTACGAGCAGTACTTC. Residues: CASSDSSGSSYEQYF.